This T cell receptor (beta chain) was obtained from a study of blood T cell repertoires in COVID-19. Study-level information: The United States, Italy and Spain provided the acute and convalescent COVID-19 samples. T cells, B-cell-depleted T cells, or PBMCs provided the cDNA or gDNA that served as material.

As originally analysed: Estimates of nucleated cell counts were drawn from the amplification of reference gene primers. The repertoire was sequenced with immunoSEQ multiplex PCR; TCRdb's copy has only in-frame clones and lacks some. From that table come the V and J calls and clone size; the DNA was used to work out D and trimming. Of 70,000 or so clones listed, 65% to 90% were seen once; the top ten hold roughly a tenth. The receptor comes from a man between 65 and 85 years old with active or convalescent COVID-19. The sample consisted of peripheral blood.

CDR3 bases: TGTGCCAGCAGCACTAGCGGGAGGGCCTACGAGCAGTACTTC. The encoded protein is CASSTSGRAYEQYF. V and J are TRBV3-1 (or the pseudogene TRBV3-2) and TRBJ2-7; 13 nucleotides agree with TRBD2. CDR1 and CDR2 (germline): LGHDT, YNNKEL (reference sequence). V gave up 5 bases and J gave up 2 bases; unmatched junction bases: 0. This CDR3 has 14 residues.